Given below is one TCR beta chain in context. The specificity of this receptor is unknown. Base qualities are not provided; no much larger clone lies one nucleotide away. This sample was included in a study of T cells in Graves' hyperthyroidism and ophthalmopathy (dated by TCRdb to the late 2010s). Regarding the research as a whole: Peripheral blood samples were taken at the time of initial diagnosis, prior to any treatment. To identify TCR V-J signatures that set the groups apart, the researchers used a discovery cohort of 100 patients, made up of 40 to 45 with Graves' ophthalmopathy and about 60 with stable Graves' hyperthyroidism. An independent validation cohort of under 20 hyperthyroidism patients and about 16 patients who later progressed to ophthalmopathy tested prospective prediction of ophthalmopathy. The 90 to 100 discovery patients were randomly split 7:3 into training and test sets. Thyroid tissue and blood T-cell repertoires from six Graves' hyperthyroidism patients were also compared in the study. After sampling, hyperthyroidism patients received methimazole starting at 30 mg daily, and ophthalmopathy patients received high-dose intravenous methylprednisolone. The paper describes TCR Vbeta CDR3 sequencing of fewer than 150 peripheral blood samples, made up of some 42 ophthalmopathy patients, some 80 hyperthyroidism patients and 17 progressor patients. Study-level results and caveats: Ophthalmopathy was separated from stable hyperthyroidism by a 13 V-J signature model, with roughly 88% sensitivity and roughly 84% specificity obtained in cross-validation and 80%/75% obtained in testing. In validation, progression to ophthalmopathy was predicted by the model with 65% to 71% sensitivity and 72.22% specificity, a median of 6.5 months before onset. No statistical method was used to set the sample size in advance, and investigators knew the group allocation. Blood samples also contained most of the expanded thyroid clonotypes (frequency above 0.001), which suggests that blood repertoires may reflect thyroid immune responses.

The TCR beta CDR3 regions were amplified from the RNA transcripts. For the first round of RT-PCR on the TCR CDR3, the HTBI primer set was used together with the Qiagen OneStep RT-PCR kit. The libraries were constructed in a second round of multiplex PCR and then size-selected and purified. The libraries were sequenced on an Illumina HiSeq2000 using paired-end 100 bp reads. The original pipeline was this. Raw data were processed with SOAPnuke, discarding reads with adapters, uncalled bases, mean Phred below 15, or no exact constant-primer or identifier match. High-quality paired reads were merged using COPE v1.2.5, and each unique nucleotide sequence was defined as a clonotype. MiTCR v1.1 was used to align clonotypes to the IMGT TRBV, TRBD and TRBJ reference segments. The analysis included only V-J combinations with a frequency above 0.0001, which together covered 99.2% of the repertoires. The TCS score was defined as the ratio of F50 (clonal expansion) to E x V (chaos), calculated using BLOSUM62-based TCRdist between CDR3 peptides within each V-J. Welch's t-statistics and random forest reduced just over 500 V-J features to 13, which were used in a naive Bayes classifier (R e1071). TCRdb trimmed the raw reads at Q25, called clones with MiXCR and kept productive beta chains. Duplicate CDR3 protein sequences are folded into a single record with the most common DNA and genes. Here the V and J calls rest on TCRdb's processing, not on the authors' analysis. The sample table shows 300,000 to 500,000 distinct CDR3 sequences, and 15% are seen once. The top ten clonotypes cover 30% to 35% of the sample.

Stable Graves' hyperthyroidism was defined as the absence of progression to ophthalmopathy over 18 months of follow-up. Hyperthyroidism patients were newly diagnosed, with disease duration under 2 months, and aged 18 to 65 years. Any patient with an uncontrolled infection, another autoimmune disease, pregnancy or lactation was excluded. Clinical symptoms, serum thyroxine and TRAb, thyroid ultrasound, and orbital computed tomography formed the basis for the diagnoses. PBMCs were separated from roughly 10 ml of fresh peripheral blood using Ficoll-Paque density gradient centrifugation. Trizol reagent was used to extract total RNA, and RNA quality was then checked on an Agilent 2100 Bioanalyzer. The receptor was derived from a woman in her 30s with Graves' hyperthyroidism. Specimen: blood.

CDR3 loop: CASSLEFLGGYEQYF. The DNA sequence is as follows: TGCGCCAGCAGCTTGGAATTTCTGGGGGGTTACGAGCAGTACTTC. The receptor chain draws on TRBV5-1 and TRBJ2-7; 6 matching bases give a weak D call of TRBD2. The CDR3 spans 15 residues, from the cysteine through the phenylalanine. The CDR3 DNA has 45 bases and is translated from base 1. Relative to germline, V is 0 bases shorter and J is 4 bases shorter, with 14 bases between their ends. CDR1 SGHRS and CDR2 YFSETQ were looked up in the germline V gene.